The sequence of this T cell receptor beta chain was determined in a study of shared clonotypes between healthy human individuals. As for the study in general: A couple of women and a few men aged 18 to 49 made up the donors. Findings and caveats of the study: Non-shared clonotypes showed lower generation probabilities than clonotypes common to all four donors.

CDR1 is SEHNR and CDR2 is FQNEAQ in the germline V gene (reference sequence). V lost 2 bases to trimming and J lost 5 bases, with 9 bases between them. This CDR3 contains 13 residues. Selected positively for CCR7 and CD45RO-negative, naive CD8 cells excluded terminally differentiated effector memory CD45RA+ cells. As regards this clone: What it recognizes is unknown.

TCRdb's table, derived via immunoSEQ multiplex PCR, lists solely in-frame clones and lacks some. In the table there are millions of clones, about 93% of which are singletons. This chain connects TRBV7-9 to TRBJ2-5, with D unclear. The TCR comes from a man younger than 35 in good health. Some clones in this sample may be carry-over from other donors' samples. The sequenced sample was naive CD8+ T cells from PBMCs. DNA of the CDR3: TGTGCCAGCAGCTTATCGGAAAGGGAGACCCAGTACTTC. It is translated as CASSLSERETQYF. The whole variable domain, remainder taken from reference TRBV7-9 and TRBJ2-5, is DTGVSQNPRHKITKRGQNVTFRCDPISEHNRLYWYRQTLGQGPEFLTYFQNEAQLEKSRLLSDRFSAERPKGSFSTLEIQRTEQGDSAMYLCASSLSERETQYFGPGTRLLVL.